This T cell receptor (beta chain) was recovered during a study of CD4 T cells in relation to SARS-CoV-2 and coronaviruses. For the study at large: Crossreactive spike epitopes shared across donors were mapped to their HLA restriction.

Turning to this clone: Its antigen is unknown.

In germline, CDR1 is MNHNY, CDR2 SVGAGI (reference sequence). The V gene end was trimmed by 6 bases and the J gene end by 11 bases; junction bases not matched to a gene: 18. The CDR3 totals 17 residues. The unexposed donors gave CD4+ T cells in about 2011-2019, prior to COVID-19. CD4+ T cells were isolated from the cells after about nine days of culture. Generated by immunoSEQ multiplex PCR, the TCRdb table keeps only in-frame clones and is missing some. This table has around 24,000 clones, around 76% appearing once. The specimen was CD4+ T cells from PBMCs, cultured in vitro. This sequence originates from a human donor in good health. The V gene is TRBV6-6, the J gene TRBJ2-2; 10 positions agree with TRBD2. CDR3 coding DNA: TGTGCCAGCAGCCGAAGAGCGGGAGGGCGGCCCCTTTTAGAGCTGTTTTTT. It yields the protein CASSRRAGGRPLLELFF.